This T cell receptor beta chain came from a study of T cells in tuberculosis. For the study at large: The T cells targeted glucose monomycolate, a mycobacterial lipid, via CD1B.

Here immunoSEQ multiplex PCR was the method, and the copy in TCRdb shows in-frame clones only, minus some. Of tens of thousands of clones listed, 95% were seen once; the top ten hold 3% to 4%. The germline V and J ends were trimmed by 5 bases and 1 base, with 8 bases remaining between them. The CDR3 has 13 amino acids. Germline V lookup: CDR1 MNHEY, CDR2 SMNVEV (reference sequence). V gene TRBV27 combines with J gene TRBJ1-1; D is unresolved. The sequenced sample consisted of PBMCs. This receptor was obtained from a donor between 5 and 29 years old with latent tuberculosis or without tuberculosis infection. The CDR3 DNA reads TGTGCCAGCAGTCCGCGTGCGAACACTGAAGCTTTCTTT. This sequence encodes CASSPRANTEAFF.